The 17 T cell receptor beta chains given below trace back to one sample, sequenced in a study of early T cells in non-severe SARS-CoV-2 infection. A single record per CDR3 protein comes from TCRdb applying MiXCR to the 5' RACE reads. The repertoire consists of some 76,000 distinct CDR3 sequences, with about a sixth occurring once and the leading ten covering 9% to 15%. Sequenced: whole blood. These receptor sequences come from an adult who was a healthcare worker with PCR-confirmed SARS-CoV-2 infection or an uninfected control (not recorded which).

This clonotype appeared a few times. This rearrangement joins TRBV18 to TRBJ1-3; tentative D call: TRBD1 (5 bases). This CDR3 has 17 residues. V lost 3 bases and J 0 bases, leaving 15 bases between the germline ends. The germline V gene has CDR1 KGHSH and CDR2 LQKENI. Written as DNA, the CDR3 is TGTGCCAGCTCACCTCTACAGGCTCGCGCCTCTGGAAACACCATATATTTT. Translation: CASSPLQARASGNTIYF.

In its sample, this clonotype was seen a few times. The CDR3 loop is CASSPGWVGTEAFF. In DNA, the CDR3 is TGTGCCAGCAGTCCAGGGTGGGTGGGCACTGAAGCTTTCTTT. The rearrangement joins TRBV2 to TRBJ1-1; D might be TRBD1 (5 bases). Germline CDR1 is SNHLY and CDR2 is FYNNEI. The CDR3 consists of 14 residues. V lost 5 bases and J lost 4, with 14 bases in between.

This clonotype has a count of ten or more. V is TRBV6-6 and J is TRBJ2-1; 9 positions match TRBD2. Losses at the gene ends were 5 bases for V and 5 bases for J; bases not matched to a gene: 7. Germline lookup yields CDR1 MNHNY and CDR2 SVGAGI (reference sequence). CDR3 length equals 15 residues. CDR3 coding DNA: TGTGCCAGCAGTGCGGGAGGGGGGAGGGACAATGAGCAGTTCTTC. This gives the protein CASSAGGGRDNEQFF.

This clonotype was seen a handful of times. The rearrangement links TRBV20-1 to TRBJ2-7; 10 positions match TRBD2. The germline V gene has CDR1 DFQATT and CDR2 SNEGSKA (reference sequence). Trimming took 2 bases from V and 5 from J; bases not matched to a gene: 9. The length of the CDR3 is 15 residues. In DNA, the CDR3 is TGCAGTGCTAGATCCCCTAGCGGGGGAATCCACGAGCAGTACTTC. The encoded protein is CSARSPSGGIHEQYF.

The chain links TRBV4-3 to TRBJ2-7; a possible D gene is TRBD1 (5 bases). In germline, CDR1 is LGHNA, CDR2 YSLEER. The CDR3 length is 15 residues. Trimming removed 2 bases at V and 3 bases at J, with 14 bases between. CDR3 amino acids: CASSQRKTANYEQYF. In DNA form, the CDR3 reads TGCGCCAGCAGCCAACGAAAGACAGCTAACTACGAGCAGTACTTC.

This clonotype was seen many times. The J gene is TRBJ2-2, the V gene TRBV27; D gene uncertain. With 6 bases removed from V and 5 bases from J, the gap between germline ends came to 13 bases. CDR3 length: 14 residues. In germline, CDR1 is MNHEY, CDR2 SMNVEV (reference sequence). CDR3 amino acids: CASSRRAGTGELFF. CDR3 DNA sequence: TGTGCCAGCAGCCGACGGGCCGGGACCGGGGAGCTGTTTTTT.

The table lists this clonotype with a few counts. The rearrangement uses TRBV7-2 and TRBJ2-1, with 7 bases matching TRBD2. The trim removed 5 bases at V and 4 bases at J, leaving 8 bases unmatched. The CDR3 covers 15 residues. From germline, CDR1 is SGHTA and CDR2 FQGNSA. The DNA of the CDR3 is TGTGCCAGCAGCCTTGACAGAGCGGGATACAATGAGCAGTTCTTC. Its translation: CASSLDRAGYNEQFF.

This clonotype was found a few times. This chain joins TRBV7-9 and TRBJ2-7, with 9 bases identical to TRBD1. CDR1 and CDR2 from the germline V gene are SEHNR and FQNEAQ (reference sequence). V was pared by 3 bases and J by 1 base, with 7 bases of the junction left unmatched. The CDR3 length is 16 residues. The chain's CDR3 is CASSFLAGTGSYEQYF. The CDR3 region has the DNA TGTGCCAGCAGCTTTTTAGCCGGGACAGGGTCCTACGAGCAGTACTTC. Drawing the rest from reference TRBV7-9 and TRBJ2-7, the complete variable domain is DTGVSQNPRHKITKRGQNVTFRCDPISEHNRLYWYRQTLGQGPEFLTYFQNEAQLEKSRLLSDRFSAERPKGSFSTLEIQRTEQGDSAMYLCASSFLAGTGSYEQYFGPGTRLTVT.

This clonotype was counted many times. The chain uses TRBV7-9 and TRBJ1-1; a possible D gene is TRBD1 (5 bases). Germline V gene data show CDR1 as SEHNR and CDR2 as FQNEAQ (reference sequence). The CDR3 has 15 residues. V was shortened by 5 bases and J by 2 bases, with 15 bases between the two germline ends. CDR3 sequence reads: CASSLEPGTNTEAFF. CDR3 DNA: TGTGCCAGCAGCCTAGAACCAGGGACCAACACTGAAGCTTTCTTT.

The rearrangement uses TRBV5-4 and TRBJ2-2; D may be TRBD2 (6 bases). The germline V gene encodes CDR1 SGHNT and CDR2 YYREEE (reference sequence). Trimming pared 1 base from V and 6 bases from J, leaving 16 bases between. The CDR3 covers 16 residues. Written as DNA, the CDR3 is TGTGCCAGCAGCTTGTCGTTAGCGCGGGGCCCCGGGGAGCTGTTTTTT. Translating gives CASSLSLARGPGELFF.

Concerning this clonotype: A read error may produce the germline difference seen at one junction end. The chain's CDR3 is CASSLSGSTDTRYF. The DNA of the CDR3 is TGTGCCAGCAGCCTTAGCGGTAGCACAGATACGCGGTATTTT. This chain uses TRBV7-9 with TRBJ2-3; possibly TRBD2 for D (6 bases). CDR1 is SEHNR, CDR2 FQNEAQ, per germline (reference sequence). The CDR3 runs to 14 residues.

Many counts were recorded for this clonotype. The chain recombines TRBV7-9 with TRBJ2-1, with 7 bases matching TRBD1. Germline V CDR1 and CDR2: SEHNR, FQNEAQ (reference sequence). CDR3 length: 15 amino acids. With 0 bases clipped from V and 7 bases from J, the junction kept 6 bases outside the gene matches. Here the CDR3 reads CASSLATGVWNEQFF. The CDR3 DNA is TGTGCCAGCAGCTTAGCCACAGGGGTTTGGAATGAGCAGTTCTTC.

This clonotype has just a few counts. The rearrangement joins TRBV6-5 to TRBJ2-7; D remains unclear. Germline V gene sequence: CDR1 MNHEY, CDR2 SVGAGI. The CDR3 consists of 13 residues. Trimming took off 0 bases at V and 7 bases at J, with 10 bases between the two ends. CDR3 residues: CASSYSNVGEQYF. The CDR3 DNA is TGTGCCAGCAGTTACTCGAATGTGGGGGAGCAGTACTTC.

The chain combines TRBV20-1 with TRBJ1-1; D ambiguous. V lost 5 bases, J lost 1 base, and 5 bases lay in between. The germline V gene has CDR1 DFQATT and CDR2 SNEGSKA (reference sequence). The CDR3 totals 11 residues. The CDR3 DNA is TGCAGTGCTCAGGAGAACACTGAAGCTTTCTTT. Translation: CSAQENTEAFF.

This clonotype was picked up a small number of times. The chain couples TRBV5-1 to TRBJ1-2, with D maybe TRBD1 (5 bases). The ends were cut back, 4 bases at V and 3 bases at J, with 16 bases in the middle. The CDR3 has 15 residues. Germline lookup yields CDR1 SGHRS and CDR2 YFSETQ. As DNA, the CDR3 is TGCGCCAGCAGCCCAACCAGGGTCACCCACTATGGCTACACCTTC. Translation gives CASSPTRVTHYGYTF.

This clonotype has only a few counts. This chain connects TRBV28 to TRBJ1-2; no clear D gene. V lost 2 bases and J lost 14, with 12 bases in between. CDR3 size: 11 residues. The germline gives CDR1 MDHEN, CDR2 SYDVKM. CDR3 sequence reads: CASSLRAGWTF. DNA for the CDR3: TGTGCCAGCAGTTTAAGAGCAGGATGGACCTTC.

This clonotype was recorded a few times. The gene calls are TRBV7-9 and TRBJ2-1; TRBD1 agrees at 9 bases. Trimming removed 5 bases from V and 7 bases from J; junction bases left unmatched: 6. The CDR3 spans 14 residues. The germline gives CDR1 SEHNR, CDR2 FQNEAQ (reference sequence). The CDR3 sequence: CASSLRDRENEQFF. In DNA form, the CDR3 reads TGTGCCAGCAGCCTCCGGGACAGGGAAAATGAGCAGTTCTTC.